This TCR beta chain originates from a study of blood T cell repertoires in COVID-19. The wider study: Specimens from acute and convalescent COVID-19 originated in the United States, Italy and Spain.

Clones were read by immunoSEQ multiplex PCR, and TCRdb kept only the in-frame ones, dropping some. The repertoire consists of 72,000 or so clones, with about 80% occurring once and the leading ten covering about 16%. Losses at the gene ends were 4 bases for V and 2 bases for J; bases not matched to a gene: 5. The CDR3 has 14 residues. CDR1 and CDR2 from the germline V gene are MNHEY and SVGEGT. Material for sequencing was peripheral blood. The chain combines TRBV6-2 or TRBV6-3 with TRBJ2-7, with 7 positions matching TRBD2. The TCR comes from an elderly man with active COVID-19. The CDR3 here is CASSFLAEAYEQYF. For the CDR3, the DNA is TGTGCCAGCAGTTTCCTAGCGGAAGCCTACGAGCAGTACTTC.